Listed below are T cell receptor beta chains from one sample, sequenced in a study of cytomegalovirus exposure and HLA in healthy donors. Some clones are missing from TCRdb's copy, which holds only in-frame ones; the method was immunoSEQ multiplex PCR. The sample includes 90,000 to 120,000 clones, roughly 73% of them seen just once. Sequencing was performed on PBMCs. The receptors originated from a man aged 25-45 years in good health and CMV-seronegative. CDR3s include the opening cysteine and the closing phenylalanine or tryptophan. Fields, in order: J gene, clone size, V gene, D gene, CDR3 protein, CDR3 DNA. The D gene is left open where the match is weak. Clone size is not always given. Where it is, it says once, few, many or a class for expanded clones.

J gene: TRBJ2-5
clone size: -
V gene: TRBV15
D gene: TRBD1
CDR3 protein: CATSRQGEGSAFAWETQYF
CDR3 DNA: TGTGCCACCAGCCGACAGGGAGAGGGGTCGGCATTTGCGTGGGAGACCCAGTACTTC

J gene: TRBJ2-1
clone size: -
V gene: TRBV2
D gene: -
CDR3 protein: CASSEENSSYNEQFF
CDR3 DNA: TGTGCCAGCAGTGAAGAAAACTCCTCCTACAATGAGCAGTTCTTC

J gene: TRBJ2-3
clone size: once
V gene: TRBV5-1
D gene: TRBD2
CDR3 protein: CASSTRTSGDTQYF
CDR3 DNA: TGCGCCAGCAGCACCCGGACTAGCGGGGATACGCAGTATTTT

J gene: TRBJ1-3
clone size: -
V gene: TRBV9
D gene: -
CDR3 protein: CASSVGGGLNSGNTIYF
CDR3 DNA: TGTGCCAGCAGCGTAGGTGGGGGCCTAAACTCTGGAAACACCATATATTTT

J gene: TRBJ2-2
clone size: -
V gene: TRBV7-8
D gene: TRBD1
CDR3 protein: CASSFRDRGYGELFF
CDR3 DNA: TGTGCCAGCAGCTTCCGGGACAGGGGGTACGGGGAGCTGTTTTTT

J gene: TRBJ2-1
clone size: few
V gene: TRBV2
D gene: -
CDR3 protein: CASSVVRDNEQFF
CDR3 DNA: TGTGCCAGCAGTGTGGTTCGGGACAATGAGCAGTTCTTC

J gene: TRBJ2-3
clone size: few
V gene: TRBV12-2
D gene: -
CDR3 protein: CASREKGLAERNTQYF
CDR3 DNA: TGTGCAAGTCGAGAAAAGGGACTAGCAGAGAGGAATACGCAGTATTTT

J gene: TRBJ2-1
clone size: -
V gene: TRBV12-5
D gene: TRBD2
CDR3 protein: CASVASGGANEQFF
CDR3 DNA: TGTGCTAGTGTTGCTAGCGGGGGGGCCAATGAGCAGTTCTTC

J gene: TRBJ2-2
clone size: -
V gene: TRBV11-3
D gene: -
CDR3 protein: CASSFTANTGELFF
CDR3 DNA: TGTGCCAGCAGCTTTACAGCGAACACCGGGGAGCTGTTTTTT

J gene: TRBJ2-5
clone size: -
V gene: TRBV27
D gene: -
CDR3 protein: CASSPRLFQETQYF
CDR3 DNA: TGTGCCAGCAGTCCCCGACTGTTCCAAGAGACCCAGTACTTC

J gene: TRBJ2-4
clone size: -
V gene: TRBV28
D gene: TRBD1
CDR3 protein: CASRTGDRAKNIQYF
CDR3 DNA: TGTGCCAGCAGAACCGGGGACAGAGCCAAAAACATTCAGTACTTC

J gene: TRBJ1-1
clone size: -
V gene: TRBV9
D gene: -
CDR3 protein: CASSVGGGSQNTEAFF
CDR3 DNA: TGTGCCAGCAGCGTTGGAGGCGGATCCCAGAACACTGAAGCTTTCTTT

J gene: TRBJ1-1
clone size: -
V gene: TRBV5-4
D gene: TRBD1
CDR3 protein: CASSSPGQGGIEAFF
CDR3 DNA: TGTGCCAGCAGCTCCCCAGGACAGGGGGGCATTGAAGCTTTCTTT

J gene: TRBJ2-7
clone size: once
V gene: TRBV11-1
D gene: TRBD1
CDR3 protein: CASSFGTGLSYEQYF
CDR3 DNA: TGTGCCAGCAGCTTTGGGACAGGACTCTCCTACGAGCAGTACTTC

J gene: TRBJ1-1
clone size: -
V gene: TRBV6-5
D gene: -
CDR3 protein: CASSYSLALNTEAFF
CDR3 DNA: TGTGCCAGCAGTTACTCGCTGGCTCTGAACACTGAAGCTTTCTTT

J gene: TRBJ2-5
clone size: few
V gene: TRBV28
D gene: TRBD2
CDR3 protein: CASSSSTSGSRTQYF
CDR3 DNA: TGTGCCAGCAGTTCCTCGACTAGCGGGAGTAGGACCCAGTACTTC

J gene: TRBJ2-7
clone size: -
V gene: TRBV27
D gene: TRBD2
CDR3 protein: CASSSISGNTYEQYF
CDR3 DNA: TGTGCCAGCAGTTCAATTAGCGGGAACACATACGAGCAGTACTTC

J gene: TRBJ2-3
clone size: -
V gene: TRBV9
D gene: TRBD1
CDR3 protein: CASSVGSDRGTDTQYF
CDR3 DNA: TGTGCCAGCAGCGTAGGATCGGACAGGGGCACAGATACGCAGTATTTT

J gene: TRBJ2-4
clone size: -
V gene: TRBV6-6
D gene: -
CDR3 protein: CASSYSGGTSKNIQYF
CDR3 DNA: TGTGCCAGCAGTTACTCCGGGGGAACCTCCAAAAACATTCAGTACTTC

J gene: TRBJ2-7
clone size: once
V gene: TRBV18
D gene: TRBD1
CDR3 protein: CASSDRDRGPYEQYF
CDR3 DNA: TGTGCCAGCTCAGACCGGGACAGGGGCCCCTACGAGCAGTACTTC

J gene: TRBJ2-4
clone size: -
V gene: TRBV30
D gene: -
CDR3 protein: CAWSVGGDIQYF
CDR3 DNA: TGTGCCTGGAGTGTTGGGGGCGACATTCAGTACTTC

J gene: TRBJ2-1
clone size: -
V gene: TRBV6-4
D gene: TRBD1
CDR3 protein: CASRRDRGVDEQFF
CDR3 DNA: TGTGCCAGCAGGCGGGACAGGGGGGTCGATGAGCAGTTCTTC

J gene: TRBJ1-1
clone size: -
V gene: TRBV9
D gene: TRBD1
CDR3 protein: CASSVLGQTNTEAFF
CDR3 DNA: TGTGCCAGCAGCGTTTTGGGACAGACGAACACTGAAGCTTTCTTT

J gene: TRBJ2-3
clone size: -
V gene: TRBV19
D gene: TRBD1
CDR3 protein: CASSKGDRGDDTQYF
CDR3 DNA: TGTGCCAGTAGTAAAGGGGACAGGGGGGACGATACGCAGTATTTT

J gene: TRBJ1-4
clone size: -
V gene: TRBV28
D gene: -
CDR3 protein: CASSRGGRGYEKLFF
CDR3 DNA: TGTGCCAGCAGTCGAGGTGGTCGGGGTTACGAAAAACTGTTTTTT

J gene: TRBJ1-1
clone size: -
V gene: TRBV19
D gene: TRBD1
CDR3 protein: CASSQTGVATEAFF
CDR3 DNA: TGTGCCAGTAGCCAGACAGGGGTAGCAACTGAAGCTTTCTTT

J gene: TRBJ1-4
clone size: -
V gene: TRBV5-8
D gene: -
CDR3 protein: CASSLVRTNEKLFF
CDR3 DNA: TGTGCCAGCAGCTTGGTCAGAACTAATGAAAAACTGTTTTTT

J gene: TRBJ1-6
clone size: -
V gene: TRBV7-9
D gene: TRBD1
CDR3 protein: CASSPRTGGNNSPLHF
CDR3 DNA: TGTGCCAGCAGCCCCCGGACAGGGGGGAATAATTCACCCCTCCACTTT

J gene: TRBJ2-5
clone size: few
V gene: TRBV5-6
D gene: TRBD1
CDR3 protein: CASSPGQVETQYF
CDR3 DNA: TGTGCCAGCAGCCCCGGACAGGTGGAGACCCAGTACTTC

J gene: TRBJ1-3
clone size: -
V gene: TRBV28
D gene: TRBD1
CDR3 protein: CASSRQGYSGNTIYF
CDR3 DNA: TGTGCCAGCAGCCGACAGGGTTACTCTGGAAACACCATATATTTT

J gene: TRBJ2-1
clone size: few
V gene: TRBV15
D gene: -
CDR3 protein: CATSRTFGSYEQFF
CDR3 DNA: TGTGCCACCAGCAGAACCTTCGGGAGTTATGAGCAGTTCTTC

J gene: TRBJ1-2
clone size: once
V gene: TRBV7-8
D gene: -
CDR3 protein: CASSPSGGGDGYTF
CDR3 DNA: TGTGCCAGCAGCCCCTCAGGAGGGGGGGACGGCTACACCTTC

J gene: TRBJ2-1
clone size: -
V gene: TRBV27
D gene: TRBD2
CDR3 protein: CASSPRTSGRGEYNEQFF
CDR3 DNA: TGTGCCAGCAGTCCCCGGACTAGCGGGAGGGGAGAATACAATGAGCAGTTCTTC

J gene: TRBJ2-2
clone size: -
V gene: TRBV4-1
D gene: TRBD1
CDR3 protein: CASSHPGQRNTGELFF
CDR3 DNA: TGCGCCAGCAGCCACCCGGGACAGCGGAACACCGGGGAGCTGTTTTTT

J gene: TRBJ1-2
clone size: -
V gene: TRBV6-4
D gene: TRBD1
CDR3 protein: CASSETGKSGYTF
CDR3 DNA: TGTGCCAGCAGTGAGACAGGGAAAAGCGGCTACACCTTC

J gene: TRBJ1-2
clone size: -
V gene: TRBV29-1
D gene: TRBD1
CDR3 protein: CSTLGRGANYGYTF
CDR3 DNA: TGCAGCACGTTGGGCAGGGGGGCTAACTATGGCTACACCTTC

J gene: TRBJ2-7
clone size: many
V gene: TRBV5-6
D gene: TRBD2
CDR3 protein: CASSLGEGLIYEQYF
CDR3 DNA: TGTGCCAGCAGCTTGGGGGAGGGTTTAATCTACGAGCAGTACTTC

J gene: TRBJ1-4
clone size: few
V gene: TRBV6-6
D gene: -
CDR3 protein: CASRPTSGATNEKLFF
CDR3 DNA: TGTGCCAGCAGACCCACGTCGGGGGCAACTAATGAAAAACTGTTTTTT

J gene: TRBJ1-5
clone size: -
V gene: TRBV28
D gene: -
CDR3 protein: CASREYGDNQPQHF
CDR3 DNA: TGTGCCAGCAGGGAATACGGGGACAATCAGCCCCAGCATTTT

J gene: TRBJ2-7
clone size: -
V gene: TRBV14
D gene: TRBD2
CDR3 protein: CASSIGLAGAYEQYF
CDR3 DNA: TGTGCCAGCAGCATAGGACTAGCGGGAGCCTACGAGCAGTACTTC